A selection of T cell receptor beta chains follows, all from one sample in a study of a mutant IDH1 vaccine in newly diagnosed glioma. Only in-frame clones appear in the TCRdb table, and some are missing; sequencing was by immunoSEQ multiplex PCR. The sample consists of roughly 44,000 clones, 81% of them appearing once. Their specific antigens are unknown. The material sequenced was PBMCs, taken from a glioma patient whose treatment included an IDH1 peptide vaccine. The receptors shown here come from a woman aged 40 to 50 with glioma. Some clones in this sample may be carry-over from other donors' samples. CDR3s include the opening cysteine and the closing phenylalanine or tryptophan. The D gene is left open where the match is weak. Not all rows give a size; the values are once, few, many and, for expanded clones, a class.

J | V | D | size | CDR3 | DNA
TRBJ1-1 | TRBV23-1 | - | once | CASSRPSPLNTEAFF | TGCGCCAGCAGTCGCCCCTCTCCCTTGAACACTGAAGCTTTCTTT
TRBJ1-2 | TRBV7-2 | - | - | CASSSSRANYGYTF | TGTGCCAGCAGCTCGAGCAGGGCTAACTATGGCTACACCTTC
TRBJ1-4 | TRBV28 | TRBD1 | - | CASSSLGQVNEKLFF | TGTGCCAGCAGTTCCCTGGGACAGGTCAATGAAAAACTGTTTTTT
TRBJ2-5 | TRBV5-4 | TRBD2 | - | CASSPGGRSGVEETQYF | TGTGCCAGCAGCCCGGGGGGGAGATCGGGAGTAGAGGAGACCCAGTACTTC
TRBJ1-4 | TRBV5-5 | TRBD1 | - | CASSFRGQGEKLFF | TGTGCCAGCAGTTTCCGCGGACAGGGGGAAAAACTGTTTTTT
TRBJ2-1 | TRBV5-1 | TRBD2 | - | CASRMTSGSTKNNEQFF | TGCGCCAGCAGGATGACTAGCGGGAGTACTAAGAACAATGAGCAGTTCTTC
TRBJ2-2 | TRBV19 | TRBD1 | - | CASRGTGTARTGELFF | TGTGCCAGTCGAGGGACCGGGACAGCTAGGACCGGGGAGCTGTTTTTT
TRBJ2-3 | TRBV12-5 | - | - | CASGLVPYDTQYF | TGTGCTAGTGGTTTGGTTCCATACGATACGCAGTATTTT
TRBJ2-7 | TRBV7-6 | TRBD1 | - | CASSPPTGWGEQYF | TGTGCCAGCAGCCCACCGACAGGGTGGGGCGAGCAGTACTTC
TRBJ1-5 | TRBV6-1 | - | once | CASSEVGNQPQHF | TGTGCCAGCAGTGAAGTAGGCAATCAGCCCCAGCATTTT
TRBJ1-5 | TRBV19 | - | once | CASSIIGGDQPQHF | TGTGCCAGTAGTATAATCGGGGGGGATCAGCCCCAGCATTTT
TRBJ2-7 | TRBV7-9 | TRBD1 | - | CASSLDRGTHEQYF | TGTGCCAGCAGCTTGGACAGGGGTACTCACGAGCAGTACTTC
TRBJ2-1 | TRBV6-1 | - | - | CASSLDYNEQFF | TGTGCCAGCAGTCTCGACTACAATGAGCAGTTCTTC
TRBJ2-7 | TRBV4-2 | TRBD1 | medium-sized | CASSPTGGRDEQYF | TGTGCCAGCAGCCCGACAGGGGGTCGAGATGAGCAGTACTTC
TRBJ1-1 | TRBV7-8 | - | - | CASSSSSRLTEAFF | TGTGCCAGCAGCTCCTCCTCAAGGTTAACTGAAGCTTTCTTT
TRBJ2-7 | TRBV4-3 | - | - | CASSQVIQGNYEQYF | TGCGCCAGCAGCCAAGTAATCCAGGGGAACTACGAGCAGTACTTC
TRBJ2-5 | TRBV5-1 | - | few | CASGAGARMETQYF | TGCGCCAGCGGGGCGGGCGCGCGAATGGAGACCCAGTACTTC
TRBJ2-7 | TRBV7-9 | - | few | CASSLDWDGYEQYF | TGTGCCAGCAGCTTAGATTGGGACGGCTACGAGCAGTACTTC